Presented here are 29 T cell receptor beta chains from one specimen sequenced in a study of PD-1 blockade in classical Hodgkin lymphoma. This table comes from immunoSEQ multiplex PCR, and its TCRdb copy is limited to in-frame clones, with some not included. The table includes some 19,000 clones, over 70% detected once. The time point: cycle 4 day 1 (C4D1), after five to seven weeks of nivolumab. No patient escaped relapse after autologous stem cell transplantation, and brentuximab vedotin exposure varied. The sequenced sample was peripheral blood mononuclear cells (PBMCs), obtained before the fourth cycle of nivolumab. The source is a human donor with classical Hodgkin lymphoma.

This clone occurred once. The J gene is TRBJ1-4, the V gene TRBV18, with D tentatively TRBD1 (5 bases). The CDR3 is 19 amino acids. V was cut by 1 base and J by 0 bases, with 18 bases left in between. Germline V gene lookup returns CDR1 KGHSH and CDR2 LQKENI. CDR3 bases: TGTGCCAGCTCACCACAATCTAGGGGCAGCTTTGCAACTAATGAAAAACTGTTTTTT. It translates to CASSPQSRGSFATNEKLFF.

The rearrangement joins TRBV5-8 to TRBJ2-1; TRBD2 matches at 8 bases. Germline trimming cut 3 bases from V and 6 bases from J; bases unmatched to any gene: 11. Germline V gene lookup returns CDR1 SGHTS and CDR2 YDEGEE. This CDR3 spans 16 amino acids. The CDR3 DNA follows: TGTGCCAGCAGCTCATATCCGGGACTAGACTCCAATGAGCAGTTCTTC. It yields the protein CASSSYPGLDSNEQFF.

This clone appeared a few times. The chain uses TRBV9 and TRBJ2-7; 9 bases map to TRBD2. V lost 1 base and J lost 3; bases outside the gene matches: 8. CDR3 size: 16 residues. Per the germline V gene, CDR1 is SGDLS and CDR2 is YYNGEE. The DNA for the CDR3 is TGTGCCAGCAGCGTACAAAGCGGGAGGAACCTCTACGAGCAGTACTTC. Its translation is CASSVQSGRNLYEQYF.

This clone was seen a few times. The rearrangement uses TRBV11-1 and TRBJ2-7, with TRBD2 as a possible D gene (6 bases). V gave up 5 bases and J gave up 6 bases, with 20 bases separating them. This CDR3 is 15 amino acids long. Germline assignment: CDR1 SGHAT and CDR2 FQDESV (reference sequence). The CDR3 sequence: CASSLLPGLVGEQYF. CDR3 DNA: TGTGCCAGCAGCCTACTCCCGGGACTTGTCGGCGAGCAGTACTTC.

This clone was seen only a few times. The chain has TRBV5-8 and TRBJ1-5; D uncertain. Germline V gene lookup returns CDR1 SGHTS and CDR2 YDEGEE. The CDR3 has 16 residues. Trimming shortened V by 0 bases and J by 0 bases, and 10 bases separated the two germline ends. The CDR3 coding sequence is TGTGCCAGCAGCTTGGTCGGGGAGTATAGCAATCAGCCCCAGCATTTT. Translation: CASSLVGEYSNQPQHF.

The chain joins TRBV28 to TRBJ2-1; unclear D gene. This CDR3 has 12 residues. Trimming cost V 6 bases and J 8 bases, with 11 bases left between them. Germline CDR1 is MDHEN and CDR2 is SYDVKM. CDR3 protein: CASRGGSHEQFF. The CDR3 DNA sequence: TGTGCCAGCAGGGGCGGAAGCCATGAGCAGTTCTTC.

This clone showed up just once. The chain employs TRBV27 and TRBJ2-7, with D perhaps matching TRBD2 (5 bases). The CDR3 spans 14 residues. V dropped 5 bases and J dropped 2 bases, with 13 bases sitting between them. CDR1 and CDR2 from the germline V gene are MNHEY and SMNVEV (reference sequence). CDR3 region: CASSPRVDAYEQYF. In DNA form, the CDR3 reads TGTGCCAGCAGTCCGAGGGTGGACGCCTACGAGCAGTACTTC.

The chain joins TRBV5-1 to TRBJ2-3; 13 bases match TRBD2. With V trimmed by 0 bases and J by 4 bases, 5 bases remained unmatched. Germline loops: CDR1 SGHRS, CDR2 YFSETQ. The CDR3 has 17 amino acids. The CDR3 DNA sequence: TGCGCCAGCAGCTTGGACGGACTAGCGGGAGCAGCAGATACGCAGTATTTT. It codes for CASSLDGLAGAADTQYF.

This clone was seen more than once but under ten times. The rearrangement links TRBV10-3 to TRBJ1-5; no reliable D call. Per the germline V gene, CDR1 is ENHRY and CDR2 is SYGVKD. The CDR3 runs to 14 residues. Between the trimmed V and J ends, which lost 0 bases and 0 bases, there was a span of 3 bases. The CDR3 sequence: CAISESGSNQPQHF. In nucleotides, the CDR3 is TGTGCCATCAGTGAGTCGGGTAGCAATCAGCCCCAGCATTTT.

This sequence joins TRBV4-1 and TRBJ2-7, with 12 bases matching TRBD1. Germline V lookup: CDR1 MGHRA, CDR2 YSYEKL. CDR3 length: 15 residues. With 0 bases clipped from V and 7 bases from J, the junction kept 4 bases outside the gene matches. The CDR3 reads CASSQEGQGAREQYF. Here the CDR3 DNA reads TGCGCCAGCAGCCAAGAGGGACAGGGGGCAAGGGAGCAGTACTTC.

V is TRBV11-2 and J is TRBJ2-1; 7 bases are shared with TRBD2. Looked up from germline, CDR1 is SGHAT and CDR2 is FQNNGV. V trimming: 5 bases; J trimming: 6 bases; junction bases outside the gene matches: 13. This CDR3 spans 16 amino acids. CDR3 amino acids: CASSPDPAGARNEQFF. In DNA, the CDR3 is TGTGCCAGCAGCCCAGACCCCGCGGGAGCACGCAATGAGCAGTTCTTC. Supplemented by reference TRBV11-2 and TRBJ2-1, the full variable domain reads EAGVAQSPRYKIIEKRQSVAFWCNPISGHATLYWYQQILGQGPKLLIQFQNNGVVDDSQLPKDRFSAERLKGVDSTLKIQPAKLEDSAVYLCASSPDPAGARNEQFFGPGTRLTVL.

The J gene is TRBJ2-7, the V gene TRBV28; D may match TRBD1 or TRBD2 (6 bases each). The CDR3 totals 13 residues. Germline V lookup: CDR1 MDHEN, CDR2 SYDVKM. V was clipped by 7 bases and J by 11 bases, with 21 bases between them. CDR3 residues: CASTGSGSGAEYF. CDR3 nucleotides: TGTGCCAGCACTGGATCTGGGTCGGGGGCGGAGTACTTC.

The sample holds a few counts of this clone. The genes are TRBV10-2 and TRBJ2-3, with D tentatively TRBD2 (5 bases). Germline values: CDR1 WSHSY, CDR2 SAAADI. The CDR3 is made up of 17 amino acids. Trimming pared 1 base from V and 0 bases from J, leaving 14 bases between. The CDR3 nucleotides are TGCGCCAGCAGTGAGTATTTGAGCGGATCAAGCACAGATACGCAGTATTTT. Translating gives CASSEYLSGSSTDTQYF.

This clone was picked up a small number of times. The V call is TRBV10-3, the J call TRBJ2-1; D not resolved. The germline V gene encodes CDR1 ENHRY and CDR2 SYGVKD. CDR3 length equals 13 residues. The V end was cut by 1 base, the J end by 3 bases, with 4 bases between. The CDR3 protein is CAISELGYNEQFF. The DNA of the CDR3 is TGTGCCATCAGTGAGTTGGGCTACAATGAGCAGTTCTTC.

The chain couples TRBV15 to TRBJ2-2; D perhaps matches TRBD1 (6 bases). Germline CDR1 reads LNHNV; CDR2 reads YYDKDF (reference sequence). This CDR3 has 15 residues. V was clipped by 3 bases and J by 0 bases, with 8 bases between them. CDR3 DNA sequence: TGTGCCACCAGCAGCGGGACACCGAACACCGGGGAGCTGTTTTTT. It encodes CATSSGTPNTGELFF.

The rearrangement uses TRBV6-5 and TRBJ2-7, with D maybe TRBD2 (5 bases). The CDR3 loop spans 14 amino acids. V was clipped by 6 bases and J by 2 bases, with 14 bases between them. From germline, CDR1 is MNHEY and CDR2 SVGAGI. Written as DNA, the CDR3 is TGTGCCAGCAGCCCCGGTGGAGGAACCTACGAGCAGTACTTC. Protein sequence: CASSPGGGTYEQYF.

The J gene is TRBJ1-2, the V gene TRBV27; D gene ambiguous. V gave up 2 bases and J gave up 4 bases, with 14 bases separating them. Germline-derived CDR1 and CDR2 are MNHEY and SMNVEV (reference sequence). The CDR3 totals 15 residues. In DNA form, the CDR3 reads TGTGCCAGCAGTTTAAATGCCTTGCTAGGCTATGGCTACACCTTC. It yields the protein CASSLNALLGYGYTF.

The genes are TRBV18 and TRBJ2-3; D is tentatively TRBD1 or TRBD2 (6 bases each). The CDR3 totals 14 residues. The V end was cut by 3 bases, the J end by 5 bases, with 12 bases between. The germline V gene has CDR1 KGHSH and CDR2 LQKENI. The CDR3 DNA sequence: TGTGCCAGCTCACCTCTCGGAGGGGGAGATACGCAGTATTTT. This encodes CASSPLGGGDTQYF.

This clone appeared once. The CDR3, as DNA: TGTGCCAGCAGTTTAACGTCAACATTCGACGAGCAGTTCTTC. Its protein is CASSLTSTFDEQFF. The rearrangement joins TRBV28 to TRBJ2-1; no reliable D call. Germline V CDR1 and CDR2: MDHEN, SYDVKM. The CDR3 has 14 residues. V dropped 2 bases and J dropped 10 bases, with 15 bases sitting between them.

The rearrangement uses TRBV27 and TRBJ2-3; a weak D match, TRBD1 (6 bases). The CDR3 covers 15 residues. Trimming left V 2 bases short and J 5 bases short, with 14 bases between. CDR1 is MNHEY, CDR2 SMNVEV, per germline (reference sequence). CDR3 region: CASSLAGAGLDTQYF. As DNA, the CDR3 is TGTGCCAGCAGTTTAGCAGGGGCCGGGTTAGATACGCAGTATTTT.

This chain uses TRBV18 with TRBJ1-4; possibly TRBD1 for D (6 bases). Germline V gene sequence: CDR1 KGHSH, CDR2 LQKENI. The CDR3 consists of 16 residues. Trimming removed 1 base from V and 5 bases from J, with 14 bases in between. DNA of the CDR3: TGTGCCAGCTCACCACTCCTACAGGGAAGCAATGAAAAACTGTTTTTT. The encoded protein is CASSPLLQGSNEKLFF. Full variable domain (rest looked up from reference TRBV18 and TRBJ1-4): NAGVMQNPRHLVRRRGQEARLRCSPMKGHSHVYWYRQLPEEGLKFMVYLQKENIIDESGMPKERFSAEFPKEGPSILRIQQVVRGDSAAYFCASSPLLQGSNEKLFFGSGTQLSVL.

This clone was seen a handful of times. The V call is TRBV18, the J call TRBJ2-2; the match to TRBD1 covers 8 bases. The CDR3 spans 16 residues. V shed 1 base and J 2 bases; nucleotides not matched to a gene: 3. CDR1 KGHSH and CDR2 LQKENI come from the germline V gene. This CDR3 reads CASSPRAGGNTGELFF. DNA for the CDR3: TGTGCCAGCTCACCACGGGCAGGGGGCAACACCGGGGAGCTGTTTTTT.

This chain uses TRBV19 with TRBJ2-5, with a tentative D call TRBD2 (6 bases). The better agreement between TRBJ2-7 and the DNA end casts doubt on the J call. The CDR3 runs 13 residues. Per the germline V gene, CDR1 is LNHDA and CDR2 is SQIVND (reference sequence). The CDR3, as DNA: TGTGCCAGTAGTATAACCCTCGGGGGCGAGCAGTACTTC. This encodes CASSITLGGEQYF.

The CDR3 spells CASKGQVQYEQYF. As DNA, the CDR3 is TGTGCCAGCAAAGGCCAGGTTCAGTACGAGCAGTACTTC. This sequence joins TRBV25-1 and TRBJ2-7; D unresolved. V was pared by 7 bases and J by 4 bases, with 14 bases between. This CDR3 has 13 residues. In germline, CDR1 is MGHDK, CDR2 SYGVNS.

The chain couples TRBV28 to TRBJ2-1, with 11 bases identical to TRBD1. Unmatched junction bases numbered 15, after V lost 2 bases and J lost 0 bases. The CDR3 consists of 21 residues. Germline V gene data show CDR1 as MDHEN and CDR2 as SYDVKM. The CDR3 reads CASSLDFGTGGQWSSYNEQFF. CDR3 in DNA: TGTGCCAGCAGTTTAGATTTCGGGACAGGGGGTCAGTGGAGCTCCTACAATGAGCAGTTCTTC.

The V call is TRBV7-9, the J call TRBJ2-7; D possibly corresponds to TRBD2 (6 bases). Trimming left V 3 bases short and J 7 bases short, with 16 bases between. Germline loops: CDR1 SEHNR, CDR2 FQNEAQ (reference sequence). The CDR3 has 14 amino acids. The CDR3 region has the DNA TGTGCCAGCAGCTTTCGGGGGATCCTAGGAGAGCAGTACTTC. Translated, it gives CASSFRGILGEQYF.

The chain combines TRBV10-3 with TRBJ2-1, with D possibly called TRBD1 or TRBD2 (6 bases each). Looked up from germline, CDR1 is ENHRY and CDR2 is SYGVKD. Trimming removed 9 bases at V and 10 bases at J, with 19 bases between. The CDR3 consists of 13 residues. DNA for the CDR3: TGTGCCATAAAAGACCTGGGGGGCGCGGAGCAGTTCTTC. Protein product: CAIKDLGGAEQFF.

This clone has just a few counts. The chain links TRBV29-1 to TRBJ2-7; D not certain. V was trimmed by 4 bases and J by 10 bases, leaving 11 bases between them. This CDR3 has 10 amino acids. Per the germline V gene, CDR1 is SQVTM and CDR2 is ANQGSEA. The CDR3 nucleotides read TGCAGCGTTGTAACGTGGAAACAGTACTTC. It translates to CSVVTWKQYF.

The V and J genes are TRBV27 and TRBJ2-1, with D perhaps TRBD1 (5 bases). This CDR3 contains 16 residues. V lost 9 bases and J lost 0, with 18 bases in between. Germline loops: CDR1 MNHEY, CDR2 SMNVEV (reference sequence). Here the CDR3 DNA reads TGTGCCAGTTCGACTGGACAAATGAGCTCCTACAATGAGCAGTTCTTC. Translation: CASSTGQMSSYNEQFF.